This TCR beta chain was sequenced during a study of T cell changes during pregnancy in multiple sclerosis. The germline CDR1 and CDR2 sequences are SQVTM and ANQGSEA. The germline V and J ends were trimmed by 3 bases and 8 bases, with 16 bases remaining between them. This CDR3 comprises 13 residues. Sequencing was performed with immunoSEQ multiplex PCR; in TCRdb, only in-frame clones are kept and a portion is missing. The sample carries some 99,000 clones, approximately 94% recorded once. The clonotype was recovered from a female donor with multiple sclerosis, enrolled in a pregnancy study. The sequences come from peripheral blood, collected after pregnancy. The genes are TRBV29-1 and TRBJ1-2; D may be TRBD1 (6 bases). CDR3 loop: CSVDNPTGWGYTF. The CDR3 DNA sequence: TGCAGCGTTGATAATCCCACAGGGTGGGGCTACACCTTC.